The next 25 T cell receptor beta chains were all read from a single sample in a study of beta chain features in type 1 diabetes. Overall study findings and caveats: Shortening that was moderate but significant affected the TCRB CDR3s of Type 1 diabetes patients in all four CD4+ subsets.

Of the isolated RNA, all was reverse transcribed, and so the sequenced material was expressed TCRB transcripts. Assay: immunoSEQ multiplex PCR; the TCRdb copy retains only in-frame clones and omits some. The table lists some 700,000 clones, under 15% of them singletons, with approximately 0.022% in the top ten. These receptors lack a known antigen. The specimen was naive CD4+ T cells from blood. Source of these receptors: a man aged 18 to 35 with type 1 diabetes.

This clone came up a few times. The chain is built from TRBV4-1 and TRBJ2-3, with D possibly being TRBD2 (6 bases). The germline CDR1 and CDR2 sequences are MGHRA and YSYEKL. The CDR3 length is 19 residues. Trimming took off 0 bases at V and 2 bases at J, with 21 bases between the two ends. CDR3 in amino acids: CASSQDPPSLRGNTDTQYF. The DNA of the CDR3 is TGCGCCAGCAGCCAAGATCCCCCTTCCCTACGGGGGAACACAGATACGCAGTATTTT.

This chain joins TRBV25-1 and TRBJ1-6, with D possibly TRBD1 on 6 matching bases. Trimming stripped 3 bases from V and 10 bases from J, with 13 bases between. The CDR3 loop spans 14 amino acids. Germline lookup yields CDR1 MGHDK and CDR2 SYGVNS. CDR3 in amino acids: CASSDAGGGSPLHF. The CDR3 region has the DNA TGTGCCAGCAGTGACGCGGGGGGCGGGTCACCCCTCCACTTT.

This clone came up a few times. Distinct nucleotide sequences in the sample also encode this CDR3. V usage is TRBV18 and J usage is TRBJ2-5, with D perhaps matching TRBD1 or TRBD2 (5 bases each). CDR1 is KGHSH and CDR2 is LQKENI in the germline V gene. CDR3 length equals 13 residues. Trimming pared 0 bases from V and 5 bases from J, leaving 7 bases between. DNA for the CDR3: TGTGCCAGCTCACCACCGGGGGAGGAGACCCAGTACTTC. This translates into CASSPPGEETQYF.

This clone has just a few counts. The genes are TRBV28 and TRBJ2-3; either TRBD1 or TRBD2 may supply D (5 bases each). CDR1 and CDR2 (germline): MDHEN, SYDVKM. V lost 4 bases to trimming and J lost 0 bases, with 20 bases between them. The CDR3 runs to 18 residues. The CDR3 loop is CASSSPGRHERSTDTQYF. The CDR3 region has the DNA TGTGCCAGCAGTTCCCCGGGGCGACACGAGAGAAGCACAGATACGCAGTATTTT.

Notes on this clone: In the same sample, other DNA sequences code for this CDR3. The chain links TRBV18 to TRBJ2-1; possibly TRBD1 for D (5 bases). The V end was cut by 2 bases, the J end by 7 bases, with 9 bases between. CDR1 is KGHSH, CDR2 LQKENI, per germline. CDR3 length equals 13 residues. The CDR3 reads CASSPGANNEQFF. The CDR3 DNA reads TGTGCCAGCTCACCAGGGGCTAATAATGAGCAGTTCTTC.

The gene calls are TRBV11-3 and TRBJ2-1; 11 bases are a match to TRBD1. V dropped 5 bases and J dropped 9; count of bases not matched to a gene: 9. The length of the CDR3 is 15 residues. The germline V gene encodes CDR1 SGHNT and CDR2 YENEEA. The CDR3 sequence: CASSHKDRGQGEQFF. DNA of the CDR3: TGTGCCAGCAGCCACAAGGACAGGGGGCAAGGTGAGCAGTTCTTC.

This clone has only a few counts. The CDR3 sequence: CASSLKENQPQHF. The CDR3 DNA is TGTGCCAGCAGTTTAAAGGAGAATCAGCCCCAGCATTTT. The chain uses TRBV27 and TRBJ1-5; D unclear. The CDR3 has 13 residues. Per the germline V gene, CDR1 is MNHEY and CDR2 is SMNVEV (reference sequence). V lost 2 bases and J lost 4, with 6 bases in between.

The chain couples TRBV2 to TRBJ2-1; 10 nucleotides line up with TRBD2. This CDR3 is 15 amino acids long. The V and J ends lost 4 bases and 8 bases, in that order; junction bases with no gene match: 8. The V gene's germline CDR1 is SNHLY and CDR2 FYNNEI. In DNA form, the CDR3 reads TGTGCCAGCAGTGCTTTTAGCGGGGGGATCGATGAGCAGTTCTTC. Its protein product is CASSAFSGGIDEQFF.

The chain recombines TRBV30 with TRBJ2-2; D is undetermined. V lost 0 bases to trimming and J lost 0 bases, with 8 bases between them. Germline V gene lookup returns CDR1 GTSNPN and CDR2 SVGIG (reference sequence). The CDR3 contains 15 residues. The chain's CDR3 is CAWSVWAANTGELFF. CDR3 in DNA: TGTGCCTGGAGTGTATGGGCAGCGAACACCGGGGAGCTGTTTTTT.

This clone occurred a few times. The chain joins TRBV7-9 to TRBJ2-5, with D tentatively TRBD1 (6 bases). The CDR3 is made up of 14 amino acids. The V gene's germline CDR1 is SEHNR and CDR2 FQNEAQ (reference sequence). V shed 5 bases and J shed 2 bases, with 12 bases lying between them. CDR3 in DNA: TGTGCCAGCAGCCATCAGGACAGTCAAGAGACCCAGTACTTC. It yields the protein CASSHQDSQETQYF.

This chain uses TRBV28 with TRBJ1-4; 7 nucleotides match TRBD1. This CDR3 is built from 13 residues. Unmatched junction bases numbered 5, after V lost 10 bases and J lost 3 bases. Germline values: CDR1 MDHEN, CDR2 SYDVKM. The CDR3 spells CATNRGANEKLFF. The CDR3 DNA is TGTGCCACCAACAGGGGAGCTAATGAAAAACTGTTTTTT.

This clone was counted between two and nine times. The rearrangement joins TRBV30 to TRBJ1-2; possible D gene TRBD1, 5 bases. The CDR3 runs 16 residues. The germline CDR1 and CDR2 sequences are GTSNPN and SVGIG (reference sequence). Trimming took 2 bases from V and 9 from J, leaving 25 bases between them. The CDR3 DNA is TGTGCCTGGAGTAGGAGAACAGGATACCCTAATGCGAGCTACACCTTC. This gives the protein CAWSRRTGYPNASYTF.

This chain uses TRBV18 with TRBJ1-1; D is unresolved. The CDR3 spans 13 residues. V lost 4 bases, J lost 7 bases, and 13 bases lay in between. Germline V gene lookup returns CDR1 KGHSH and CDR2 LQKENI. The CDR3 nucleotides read TGTGCCAGCTCACTCAACGGCCCTAGTGAAGCTTTCTTT. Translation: CASSLNGPSEAFF. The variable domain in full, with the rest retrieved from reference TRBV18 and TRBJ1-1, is NAGVMQNPRHLVRRRGQEARLRCSPMKGHSHVYWYRQLPEEGLKFMVYLQKENIIDESGMPKERFSAEFPKEGPSILRIQQVVRGDSAAYFCASSLNGPSEAFFGQGTRLTVV.

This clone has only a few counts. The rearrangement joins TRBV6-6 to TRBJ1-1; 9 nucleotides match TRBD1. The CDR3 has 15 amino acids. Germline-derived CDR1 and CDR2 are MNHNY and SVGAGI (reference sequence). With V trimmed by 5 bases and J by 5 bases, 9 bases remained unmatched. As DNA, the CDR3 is TGTGCCAGCAGTAGACCCCGGGACAGGGTTACTGAAGCTTTCTTT. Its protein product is CASSRPRDRVTEAFF.

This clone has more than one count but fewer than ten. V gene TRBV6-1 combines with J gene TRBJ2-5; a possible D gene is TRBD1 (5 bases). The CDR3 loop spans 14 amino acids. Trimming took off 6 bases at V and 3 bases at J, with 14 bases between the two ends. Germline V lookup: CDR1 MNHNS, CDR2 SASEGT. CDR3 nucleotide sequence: TGTGCCAGCAGCGACACTTTCAGGGAAGAGACCCAGTACTTC. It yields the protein CASSDTFREETQYF.

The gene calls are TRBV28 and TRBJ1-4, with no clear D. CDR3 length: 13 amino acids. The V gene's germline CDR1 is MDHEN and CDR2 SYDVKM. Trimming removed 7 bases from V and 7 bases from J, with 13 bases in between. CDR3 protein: CASNPRPGEKLFF. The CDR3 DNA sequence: TGTGCCAGCAACCCAAGGCCGGGTGAAAAACTGTTTTTT.

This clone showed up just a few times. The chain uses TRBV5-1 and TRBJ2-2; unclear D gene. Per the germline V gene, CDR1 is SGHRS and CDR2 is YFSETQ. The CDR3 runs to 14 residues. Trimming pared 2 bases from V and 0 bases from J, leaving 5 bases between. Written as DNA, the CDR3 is TGCGCCAGCAGCTTCCCCGCGAACACCGGGGAGCTGTTTTTT. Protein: CASSFPANTGELFF.

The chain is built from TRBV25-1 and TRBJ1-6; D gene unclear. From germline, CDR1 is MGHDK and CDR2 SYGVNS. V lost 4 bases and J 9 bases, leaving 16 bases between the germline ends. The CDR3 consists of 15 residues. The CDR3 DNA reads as TGTGCCAGCAGTGCCACCGGGCTTCTCCTTTCACCCCTCCACTTT. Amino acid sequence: CASSATGLLLSPLHF.

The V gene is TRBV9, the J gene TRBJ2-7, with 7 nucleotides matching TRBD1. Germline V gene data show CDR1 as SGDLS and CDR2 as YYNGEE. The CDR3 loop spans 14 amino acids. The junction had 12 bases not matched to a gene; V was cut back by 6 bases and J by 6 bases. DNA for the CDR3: TGTGCCAGCAATCGCGAGACAGGGTGGAGCGAGCAGTACTTC. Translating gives CASNRETGWSEQYF.

CDR3 DNA: TGTGCCAGCAGTTTGTCGACAGGGGTCGACGAGCAGTACTTC. The encoded protein is CASSLSTGVDEQYF. The chain couples TRBV28 to TRBJ2-7, with 8 bases lining up with TRBD1. Germline lookup yields CDR1 MDHEN and CDR2 SYDVKM. The CDR3 runs to 14 residues. V lost 3 bases and J lost 5; bases outside the gene matches: 6.

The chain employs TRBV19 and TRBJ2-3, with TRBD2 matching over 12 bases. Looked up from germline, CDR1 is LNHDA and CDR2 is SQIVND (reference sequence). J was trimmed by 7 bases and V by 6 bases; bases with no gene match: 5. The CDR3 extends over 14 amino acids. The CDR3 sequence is CASSTSGGPNTQYF. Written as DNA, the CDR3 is TGTGCCAGTAGCACTAGCGGGGGGCCGAATACGCAGTATTTT.

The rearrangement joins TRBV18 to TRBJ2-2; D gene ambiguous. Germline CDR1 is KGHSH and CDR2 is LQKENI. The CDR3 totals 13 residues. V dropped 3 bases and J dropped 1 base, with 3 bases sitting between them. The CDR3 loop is CASSPMNTGELFF. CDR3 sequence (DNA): TGTGCCAGCTCACCGATGAACACCGGGGAGCTGTTTTTT.

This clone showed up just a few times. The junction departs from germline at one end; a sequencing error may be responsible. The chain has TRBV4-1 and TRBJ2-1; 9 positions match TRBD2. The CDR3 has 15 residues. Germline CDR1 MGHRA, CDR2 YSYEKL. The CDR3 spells CASSQLAGGHNEQFF. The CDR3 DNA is TGTGCCAGCAGCCAACTAGCGGGTGGGCACAATGAGCAGTTCTTC.

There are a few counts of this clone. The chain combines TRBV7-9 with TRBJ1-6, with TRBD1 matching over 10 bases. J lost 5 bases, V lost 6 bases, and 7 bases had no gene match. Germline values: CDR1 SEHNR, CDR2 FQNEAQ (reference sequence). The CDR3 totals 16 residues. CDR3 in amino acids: CASSLGQGENNSPLHF. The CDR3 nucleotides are TGTGCCAGCAGTCTAGGACAGGGGGAAAATAATTCACCCCTCCACTTT.

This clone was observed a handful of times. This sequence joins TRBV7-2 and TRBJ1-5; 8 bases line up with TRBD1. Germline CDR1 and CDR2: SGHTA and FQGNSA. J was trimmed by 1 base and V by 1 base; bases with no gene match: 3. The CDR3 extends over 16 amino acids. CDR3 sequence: CASSLGGQASNQPQHF. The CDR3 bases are TGTGCCAGCAGCTTAGGGGGACAGGCAAGCAATCAGCCCCAGCATTTT.